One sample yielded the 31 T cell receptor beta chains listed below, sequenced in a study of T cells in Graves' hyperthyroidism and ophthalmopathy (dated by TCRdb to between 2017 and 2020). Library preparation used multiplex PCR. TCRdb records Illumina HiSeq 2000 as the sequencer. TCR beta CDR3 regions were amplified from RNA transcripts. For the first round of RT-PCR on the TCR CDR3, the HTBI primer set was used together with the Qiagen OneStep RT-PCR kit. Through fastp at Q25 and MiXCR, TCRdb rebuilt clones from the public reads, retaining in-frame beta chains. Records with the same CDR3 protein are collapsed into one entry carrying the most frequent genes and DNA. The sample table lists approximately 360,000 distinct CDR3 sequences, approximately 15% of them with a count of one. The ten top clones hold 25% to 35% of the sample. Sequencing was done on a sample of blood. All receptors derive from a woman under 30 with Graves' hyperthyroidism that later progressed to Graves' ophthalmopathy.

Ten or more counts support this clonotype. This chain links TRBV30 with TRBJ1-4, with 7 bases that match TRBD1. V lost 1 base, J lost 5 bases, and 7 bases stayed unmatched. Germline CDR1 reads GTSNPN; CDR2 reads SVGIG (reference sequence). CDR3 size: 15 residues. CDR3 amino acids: CAWSALGTANEKLFF. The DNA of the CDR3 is TGTGCCTGGAGTGCTCTCGGGACAGCAAATGAAAAACTGTTTTTT.

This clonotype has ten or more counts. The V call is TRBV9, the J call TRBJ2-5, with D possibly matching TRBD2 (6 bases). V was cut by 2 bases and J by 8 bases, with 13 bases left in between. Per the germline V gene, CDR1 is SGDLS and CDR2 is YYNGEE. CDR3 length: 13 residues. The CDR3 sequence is CASSVDSGSTQYF. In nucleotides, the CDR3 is TGTGCCAGCAGCGTCGATAGCGGAAGTACCCAGTACTTC.

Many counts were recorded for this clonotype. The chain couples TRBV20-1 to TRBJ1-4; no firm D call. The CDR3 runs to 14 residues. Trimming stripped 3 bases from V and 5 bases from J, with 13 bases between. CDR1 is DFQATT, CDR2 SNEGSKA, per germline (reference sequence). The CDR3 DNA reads TGCAGTGCTAGTGGGAGGGCTTCGAATGAAAAACTGTTTTTT. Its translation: CSASGRASNEKLFF.

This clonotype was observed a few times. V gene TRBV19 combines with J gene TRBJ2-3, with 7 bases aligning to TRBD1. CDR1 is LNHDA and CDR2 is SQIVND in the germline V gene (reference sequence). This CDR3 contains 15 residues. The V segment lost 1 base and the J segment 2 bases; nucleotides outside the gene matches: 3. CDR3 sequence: CASSIGTGFTDTQYF. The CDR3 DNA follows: TGTGCCAGTAGTATAGGGACAGGATTCACAGATACGCAGTATTTT.

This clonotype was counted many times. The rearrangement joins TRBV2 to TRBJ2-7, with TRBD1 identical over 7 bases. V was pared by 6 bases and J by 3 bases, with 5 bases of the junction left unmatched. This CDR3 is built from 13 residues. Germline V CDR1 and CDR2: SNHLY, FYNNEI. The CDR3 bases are TGTGCCAGCAGAGGGACAGCCCGCTACGAGCAGTACTTC. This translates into CASRGTARYEQYF.

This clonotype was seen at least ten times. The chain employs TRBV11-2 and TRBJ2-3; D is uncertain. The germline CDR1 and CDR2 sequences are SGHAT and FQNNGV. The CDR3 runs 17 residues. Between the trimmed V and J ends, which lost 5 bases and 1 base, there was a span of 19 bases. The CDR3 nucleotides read TGTGCCAGCAGCCGACCTTTTGGTGGACGGGGCACAGATACGCAGTATTTT. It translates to CASSRPFGGRGTDTQYF. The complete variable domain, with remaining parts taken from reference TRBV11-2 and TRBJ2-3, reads EAGVAQSPRYKIIEKRQSVAFWCNPISGHATLYWYQQILGQGPKLLIQFQNNGVVDDSQLPKDRFSAERLKGVDSTLKIQPAKLEDSAVYLCASSRPFGGRGTDTQYFGPGTRLTVL.

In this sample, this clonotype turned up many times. CDR3 sequence (DNA): TGTGCCAGCAGCTTGTATCGGGACGACCTATCGGACACTGAAGCTTTCTTT. Translated: CASSLYRDDLSDTEAFF. The chain recombines TRBV5-5 with TRBJ1-1; the D gene is possibly TRBD1 (5 bases). V was trimmed by 1 base and J by 3 bases, leaving 19 bases between them. Germline V CDR1 and CDR2: SGHKS, YYEKEE (reference sequence). This CDR3 is built from 17 residues.

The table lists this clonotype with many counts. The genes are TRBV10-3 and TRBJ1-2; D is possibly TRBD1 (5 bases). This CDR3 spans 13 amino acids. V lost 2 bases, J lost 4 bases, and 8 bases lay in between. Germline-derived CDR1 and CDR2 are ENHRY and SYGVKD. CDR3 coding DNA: TGTGCCATCAGTGAGATCGGGGGCTATGGCTACACCTTC. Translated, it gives CAISEIGGYGYTF.

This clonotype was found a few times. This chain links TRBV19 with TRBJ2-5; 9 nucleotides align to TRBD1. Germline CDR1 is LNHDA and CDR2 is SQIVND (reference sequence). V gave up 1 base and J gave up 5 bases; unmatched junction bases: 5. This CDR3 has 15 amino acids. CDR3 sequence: CASSIGQGVWETQYF. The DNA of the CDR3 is TGTGCCAGTAGTATAGGACAGGGGGTTTGGGAGACCCAGTACTTC.

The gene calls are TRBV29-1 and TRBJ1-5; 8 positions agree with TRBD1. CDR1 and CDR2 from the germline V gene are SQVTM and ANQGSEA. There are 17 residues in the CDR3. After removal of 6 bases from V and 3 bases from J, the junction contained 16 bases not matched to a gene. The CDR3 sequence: CSVSNAGRGLNNQPQHF. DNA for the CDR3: TGCAGCGTCTCAAATGCTGGCAGGGGGCTGAACAATCAGCCCCAGCATTTT.

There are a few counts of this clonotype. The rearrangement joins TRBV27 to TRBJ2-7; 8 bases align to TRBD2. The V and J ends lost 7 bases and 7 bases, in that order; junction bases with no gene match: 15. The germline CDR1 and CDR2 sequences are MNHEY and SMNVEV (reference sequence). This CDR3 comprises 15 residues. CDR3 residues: CASTRSASGLPEQYF. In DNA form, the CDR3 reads TGTGCCAGCACCCGCTCGGCTAGCGGGCTCCCAGAGCAGTACTTC.

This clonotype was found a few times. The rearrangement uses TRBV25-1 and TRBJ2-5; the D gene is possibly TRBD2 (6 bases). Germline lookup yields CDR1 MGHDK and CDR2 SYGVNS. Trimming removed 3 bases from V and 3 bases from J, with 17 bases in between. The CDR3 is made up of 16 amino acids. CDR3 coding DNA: TGTGCCAGCAGTGAGATCGGAGGGAGTCTCGAAGAGACCCAGTACTTC. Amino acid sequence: CASSEIGGSLEETQYF.

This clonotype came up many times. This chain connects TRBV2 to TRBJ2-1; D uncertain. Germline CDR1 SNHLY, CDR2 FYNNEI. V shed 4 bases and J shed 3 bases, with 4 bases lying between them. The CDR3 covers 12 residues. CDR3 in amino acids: CASSVDYNEQFF. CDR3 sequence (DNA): TGTGCCAGCAGTGTAGACTACAATGAGCAGTTCTTC.

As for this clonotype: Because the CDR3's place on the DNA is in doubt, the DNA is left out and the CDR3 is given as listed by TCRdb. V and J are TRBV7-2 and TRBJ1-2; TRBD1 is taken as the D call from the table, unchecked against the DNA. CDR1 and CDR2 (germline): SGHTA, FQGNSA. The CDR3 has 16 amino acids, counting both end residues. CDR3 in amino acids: CASSQQTGGAGYGCTF.

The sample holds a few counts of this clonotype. CDR3 nucleotide sequence: TGTGCCAGCAGTGCCGGGACAGGGGGGCACTATGGCTACACCTTC. Protein: CASSAGTGGHYGYTF. This chain joins TRBV25-1 and TRBJ1-2; 11 nucleotides match TRBD1. The J segment lost 3 bases and the V segment lost 4 bases, leaving 4 bases of the junction unmatched. CDR1 MGHDK and CDR2 SYGVNS come from the germline V gene. This CDR3 spans 15 amino acids.

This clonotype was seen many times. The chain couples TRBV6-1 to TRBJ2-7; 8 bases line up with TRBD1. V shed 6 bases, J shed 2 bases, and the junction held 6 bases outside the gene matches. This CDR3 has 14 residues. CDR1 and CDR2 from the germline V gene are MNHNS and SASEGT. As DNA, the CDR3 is TGTGCCAGCAGCGCGGACAGGGCCGCCTACGAGCAGTACTTC. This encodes CASSADRAAYEQYF.

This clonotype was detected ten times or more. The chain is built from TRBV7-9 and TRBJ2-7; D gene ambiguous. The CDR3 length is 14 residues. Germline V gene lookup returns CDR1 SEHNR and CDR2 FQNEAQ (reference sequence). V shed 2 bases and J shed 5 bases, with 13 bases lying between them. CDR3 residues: CASSLFGRLDEQYF. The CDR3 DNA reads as TGTGCCAGCAGCTTATTTGGCAGGTTGGACGAGCAGTACTTC.

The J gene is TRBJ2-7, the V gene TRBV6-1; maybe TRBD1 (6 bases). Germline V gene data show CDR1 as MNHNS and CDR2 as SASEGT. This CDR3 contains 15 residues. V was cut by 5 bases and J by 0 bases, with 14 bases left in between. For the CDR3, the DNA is TGTGCCAGCAGTTGGTGGCTAGGGGGCTCCTACGAGCAGTACTTC. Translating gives CASSWWLGGSYEQYF.

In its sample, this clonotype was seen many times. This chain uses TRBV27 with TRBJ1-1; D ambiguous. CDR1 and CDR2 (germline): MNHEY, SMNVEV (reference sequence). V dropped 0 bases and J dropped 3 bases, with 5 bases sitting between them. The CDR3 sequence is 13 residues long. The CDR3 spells CASSLSEYTEAFF. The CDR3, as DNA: TGTGCCAGCAGTTTATCAGAGTACACTGAAGCTTTCTTT.

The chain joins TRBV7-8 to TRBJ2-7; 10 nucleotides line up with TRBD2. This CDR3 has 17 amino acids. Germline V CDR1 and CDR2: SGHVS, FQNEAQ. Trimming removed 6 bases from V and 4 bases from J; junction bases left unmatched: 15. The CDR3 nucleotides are TGTGCCAGCAGGCCCGACCCGTCTAGCGGGAGAAGGTACGAGCAGTACTTC. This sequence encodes CASRPDPSSGRRYEQYF.

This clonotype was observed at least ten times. Written as DNA, the CDR3 is TGTGCCAGCAGTTTTATCTCGGCAGGAACCCCGCAGGAGGAAGAGCAGTACTTC. Its protein product is CASSFISAGTPQEEEQYF. This chain joins TRBV27 and TRBJ2-7; a weak D match, TRBD2 (5 bases). V lost 3 bases and J lost 7, with 28 bases in between. Per germline, CDR1 MNHEY and CDR2 SMNVEV (reference sequence). The CDR3 contains 18 residues.

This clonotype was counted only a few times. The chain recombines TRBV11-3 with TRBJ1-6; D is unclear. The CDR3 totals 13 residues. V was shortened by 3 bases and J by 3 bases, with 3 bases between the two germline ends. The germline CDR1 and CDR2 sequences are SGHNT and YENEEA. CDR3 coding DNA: TGTGCCAGCAGCTTGCACTATAATTCACCCCTCCACTTT. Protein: CASSLHYNSPLHF.

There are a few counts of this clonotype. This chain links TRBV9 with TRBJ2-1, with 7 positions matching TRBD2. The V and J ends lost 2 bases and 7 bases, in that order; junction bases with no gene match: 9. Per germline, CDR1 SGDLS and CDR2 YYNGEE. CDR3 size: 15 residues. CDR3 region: CASSVAGANGNEQFF. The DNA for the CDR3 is TGTGCCAGCAGCGTGGCGGGAGCCAATGGTAATGAGCAGTTCTTC.

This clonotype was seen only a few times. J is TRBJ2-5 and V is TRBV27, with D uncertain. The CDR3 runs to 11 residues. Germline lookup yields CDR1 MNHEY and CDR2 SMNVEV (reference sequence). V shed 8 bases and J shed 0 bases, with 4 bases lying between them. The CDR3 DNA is TGTGCCAGCGGACACCAAGAGACCCAGTACTTC. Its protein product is CASGHQETQYF.

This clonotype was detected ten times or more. The CDR3 loop reads CASSLVRSASSTDTQYF. As DNA, the CDR3 is TGTGCCAGCAGCTTAGTAAGGAGCGCCAGTAGCACAGATACGCAGTATTTT. This rearrangement joins TRBV7-9 to TRBJ2-3; D gene ambiguous. The CDR3 covers 17 residues. In germline, CDR1 is SEHNR, CDR2 FQNEAQ (reference sequence). Trimming left V 1 base short and J 0 bases short, with 14 bases between. The full variable domain, rest sourced from reference TRBV7-9 and TRBJ2-3, is DTGVSQNPRHKITKRGQNVTFRCDPISEHNRLYWYRQTLGQGPEFLTYFQNEAQLEKSRLLSDRFSAERPKGSFSTLEIQRTEQGDSAMYLCASSLVRSASSTDTQYFGPGTRLTVL.

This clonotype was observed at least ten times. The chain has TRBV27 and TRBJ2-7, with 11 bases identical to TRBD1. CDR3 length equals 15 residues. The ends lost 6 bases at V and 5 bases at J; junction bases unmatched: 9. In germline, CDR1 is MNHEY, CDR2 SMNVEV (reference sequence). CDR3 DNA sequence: TGTGCCAGCAGACCCGGGACAGGGGGTGAGAACGAGCAGTACTTC. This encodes CASRPGTGGENEQYF.

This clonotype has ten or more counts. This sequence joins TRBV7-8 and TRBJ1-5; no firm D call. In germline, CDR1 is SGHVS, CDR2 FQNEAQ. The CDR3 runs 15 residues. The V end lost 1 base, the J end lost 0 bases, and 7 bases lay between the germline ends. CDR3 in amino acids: CASSLVGNSNQPQHF. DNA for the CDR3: TGTGCCAGCAGCTTAGTGGGAAATAGCAATCAGCCCCAGCATTTT.

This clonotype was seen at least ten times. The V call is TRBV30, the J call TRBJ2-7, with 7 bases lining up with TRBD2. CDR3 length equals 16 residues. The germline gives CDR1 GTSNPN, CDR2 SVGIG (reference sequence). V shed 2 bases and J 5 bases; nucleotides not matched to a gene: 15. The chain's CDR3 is CAWSPRLTHRGDEQYF. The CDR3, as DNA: TGTGCCTGGAGTCCTAGATTGACTCACCGGGGGGACGAGCAGTACTTC.

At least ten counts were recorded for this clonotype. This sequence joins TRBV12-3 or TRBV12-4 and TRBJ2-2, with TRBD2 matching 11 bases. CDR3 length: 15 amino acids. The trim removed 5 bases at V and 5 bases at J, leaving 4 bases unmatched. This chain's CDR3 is CASSLGLAGTGELFF. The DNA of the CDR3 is TGTGCCAGCAGTCTAGGACTAGCGGGTACCGGGGAGCTGTTTTTT.

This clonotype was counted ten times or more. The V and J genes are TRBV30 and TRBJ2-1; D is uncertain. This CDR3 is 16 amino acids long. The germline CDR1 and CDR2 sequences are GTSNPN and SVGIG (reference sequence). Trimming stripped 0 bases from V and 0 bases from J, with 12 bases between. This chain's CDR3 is CAWSVTDRSSYNEQFF. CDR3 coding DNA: TGTGCCTGGAGTGTAACAGACCGAAGCTCCTACAATGAGCAGTTCTTC.

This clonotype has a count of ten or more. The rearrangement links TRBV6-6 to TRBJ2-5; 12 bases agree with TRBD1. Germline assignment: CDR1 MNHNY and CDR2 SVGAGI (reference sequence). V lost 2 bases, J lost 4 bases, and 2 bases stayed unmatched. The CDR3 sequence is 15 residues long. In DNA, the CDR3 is TGTGCCAGCAGTTACGGGACAGGGGGCCGAGAGACCCAGTACTTC. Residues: CASSYGTGGRETQYF.